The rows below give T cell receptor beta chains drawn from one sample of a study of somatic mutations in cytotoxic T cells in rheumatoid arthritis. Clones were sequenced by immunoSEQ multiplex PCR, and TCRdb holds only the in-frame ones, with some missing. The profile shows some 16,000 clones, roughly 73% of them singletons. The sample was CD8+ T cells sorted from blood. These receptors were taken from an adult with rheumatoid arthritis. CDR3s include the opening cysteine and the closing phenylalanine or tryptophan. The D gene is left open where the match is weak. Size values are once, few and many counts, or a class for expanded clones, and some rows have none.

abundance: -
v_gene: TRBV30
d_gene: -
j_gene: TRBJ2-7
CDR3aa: CAWSVRRYEQYF
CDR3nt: TGTGCCTGGAGTGTACGGCGCTACGAGCAGTACTTC

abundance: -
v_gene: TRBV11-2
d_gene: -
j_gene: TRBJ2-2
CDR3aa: CASSLVDYNTGELFF
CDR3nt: TGTGCCAGCAGCTTAGTGGACTACAACACCGGGGAGCTGTTTTTT

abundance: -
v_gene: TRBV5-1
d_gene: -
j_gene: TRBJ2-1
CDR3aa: CASGWLGYPDNEQFF
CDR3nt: TGCGCCAGCGGCTGGCTCGGCTACCCAGACAATGAGCAGTTCTTC

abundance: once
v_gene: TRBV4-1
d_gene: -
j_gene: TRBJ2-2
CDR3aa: CASSQGTNTGELFF
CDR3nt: TGCGCCAGCAGCCAGGGGACAAACACCGGGGAGCTGTTTTTT

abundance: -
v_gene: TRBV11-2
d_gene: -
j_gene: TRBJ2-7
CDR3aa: CASSSRGNEQYF
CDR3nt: TGTGCCAGCAGCTCAAGAGGCAACGAGCAGTACTTC

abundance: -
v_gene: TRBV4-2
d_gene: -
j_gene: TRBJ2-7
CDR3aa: CASSQDASADSYEQYF
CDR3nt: TGTGCCAGCAGCCAAGATGCTAGCGCCGACTCCTACGAGCAGTACTTC

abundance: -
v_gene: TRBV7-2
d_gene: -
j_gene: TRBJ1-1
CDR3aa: CASSLGATEAFF
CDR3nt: TGTGCCAGCAGCCTGGGAGCCACTGAAGCTTTCTTT

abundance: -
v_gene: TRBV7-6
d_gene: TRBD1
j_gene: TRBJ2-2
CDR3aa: CAVGQGNTGELFF
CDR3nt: TGTGCCGTCGGACAGGGGAACACCGGGGAGCTGTTTTTT

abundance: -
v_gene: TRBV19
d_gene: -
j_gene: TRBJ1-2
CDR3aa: CASSIEGDYGYTF
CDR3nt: TGTGCCAGTAGTATAGAGGGGGACTATGGCTACACCTTC

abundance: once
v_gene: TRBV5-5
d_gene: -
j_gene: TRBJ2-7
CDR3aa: CASSLGVGLGEQYF
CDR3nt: TGTGCCAGCAGCTTAGGCGTTGGCTTGGGCGAGCAGTACTTC

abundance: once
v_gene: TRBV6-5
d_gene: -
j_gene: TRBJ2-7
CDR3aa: CASTSRGRVYEQYF
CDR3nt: TGTGCCAGCACCTCCCGGGGGAGAGTCTACGAGCAGTACTTC

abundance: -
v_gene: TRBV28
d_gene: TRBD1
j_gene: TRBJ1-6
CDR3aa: CATKTGLLASPLHF
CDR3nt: TGTGCCACCAAGACAGGGCTCCTGGCTTCACCCCTCCACTTT

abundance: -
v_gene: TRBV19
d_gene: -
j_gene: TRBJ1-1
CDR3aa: CASSATGEEAFF
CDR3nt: TGTGCCAGTAGTGCCACCGGGGAGGAAGCTTTCTTT

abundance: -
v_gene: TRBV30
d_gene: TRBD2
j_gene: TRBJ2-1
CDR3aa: CAWGGLAEDEQFF
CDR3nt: TGTGCCTGGGGCGGGCTAGCGGAGGATGAGCAGTTCTTC

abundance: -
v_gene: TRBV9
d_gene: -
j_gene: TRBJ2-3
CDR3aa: CASSVGGGTLVTDTQYF
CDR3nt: TGTGCCAGCAGCGTAGGGGGAGGCACCCTGGTCACAGATACGCAGTATTTT

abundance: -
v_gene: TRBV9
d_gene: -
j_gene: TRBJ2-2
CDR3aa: CASSVRTGELFF
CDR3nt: TGTGCCAGCAGCGTCAGAACCGGGGAGCTGTTTTTT